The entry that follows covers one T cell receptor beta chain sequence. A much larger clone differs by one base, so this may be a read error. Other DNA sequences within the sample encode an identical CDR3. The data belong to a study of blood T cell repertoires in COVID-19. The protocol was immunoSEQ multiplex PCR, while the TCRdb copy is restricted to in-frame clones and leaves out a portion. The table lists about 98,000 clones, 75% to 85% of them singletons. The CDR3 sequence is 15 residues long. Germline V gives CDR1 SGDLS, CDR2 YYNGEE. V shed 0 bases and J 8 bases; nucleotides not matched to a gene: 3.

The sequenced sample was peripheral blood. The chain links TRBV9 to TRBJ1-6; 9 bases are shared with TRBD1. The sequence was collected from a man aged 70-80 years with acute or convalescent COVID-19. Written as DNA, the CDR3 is TGTGCCAGCAGCGTAGGGGGACAGGGCGATTCACCCCTCCACTTT. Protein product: CASSVGGQGDSPLHF.